This T cell receptor (beta chain) was recovered during a study of T cells in Graves' hyperthyroidism and ophthalmopathy. From RNA transcripts, TCR beta CDR3 regions were amplified. In the first-round RT-PCR of the TCR CDR3, the HTBI primer set was used. TCRdb redid the calling of the multiplex PCR reads with MiXCR, one entry per CDR3 protein. The sample yields nearly 600,000 distinct CDR3 sequences, over 12% seen once. Clinical symptoms, serum thyroxine, TRAb, thyroid ultrasound and orbital computed tomography informed diagnoses. This clonotype was seen ten or more times. Trimming pared 7 bases from V and 0 bases from J, leaving 12 bases between. The CDR3 loop spans 14 amino acids.

The sequencing sample was made of blood. V and J are TRBV12-3 or TRBV12-4 and TRBJ1-1, with D perhaps TRBD1 (5 bases). The TCR comes from a woman aged 18-30 years with Graves' ophthalmopathy. CDR3 sequence: CASIPDRMNTEAFF. For the CDR3, the DNA is TGTGCCAGCATCCCCGACAGAATGAACACTGAAGCTTTCTTT.